Below are 6 T cell receptor beta chains sequenced from a single sample in a study of cytomegalovirus exposure and HLA in healthy donors. Primers included in the PCR were 60 Vbeta and 13 Jbeta primers. Produced via immunoSEQ multiplex PCR; TCRdb's table is partial and in-frame only. The sample has roughly 100,000 clones; about two thirds are singletons. Input material: PBMCs. Receptors were obtained from a female donor in good health and CMV-seronegative.

As regards this clone: Other DNA sequences of this sample code for an identical CDR3. The V call is TRBV5-4, the J call TRBJ2-3; 10 bases are shared with TRBD2. This CDR3 spans 13 amino acids. J lost 5 bases, V lost 4 bases, and 1 base had no gene match. The germline V gene encodes CDR1 SGHNT and CDR2 YYREEE (reference sequence). The CDR3 bases are TGTGCCAGCAGCCGGACTAGCGGAGATACGCAGTATTTT. This codes for CASSRTSGDTQYF.

The rearrangement links TRBV4-2 to TRBJ2-3; 13 bases match TRBD2. The V and J ends lost 7 bases and 7 bases, in that order; junction bases with no gene match: 11. This CDR3 is 16 amino acids long. Germline CDR1 reads LGHNA; CDR2 reads YNFKEQ. The CDR3 coding sequence is TGTGCCAGCACCGAGGGGACTAGCGGGACCGTAAATACGCAGTATTTT. Amino acid sequence: CASTEGTSGTVNTQYF.

The CDR3 is CAWSGFGEQYF. CDR3 DNA sequence: TGTGCCTGGAGCGGTTTTGGCGAGCAGTACTTC. V usage is TRBV30 and J usage is TRBJ2-7; D gene uncertain. Trimming pared 3 bases from V and 6 bases from J, leaving 9 bases between. CDR3 length: 11 residues. The germline gives CDR1 GTSNPN, CDR2 SVGIG (reference sequence). Based on the CDR3 plus reference TRBV30 and TRBJ2-7, the full variable domain is SQTIHQWPATLVQPVGSPLSLECTVEGTSNPNLYWYRQAAGRGLQLLFYSVGIGQISSEVPQNLSASRPQDRQFILSSKKLLLSDSGFYLCAWSGFGEQYFGPGTRLTVT.

CDR3 residues: CASSLRGTGIVETQYF. The DNA of the CDR3 is TGCGCCAGCAGCTTGAGGGGGACAGGGATAGTAGAGACCCAGTACTTC. The chain joins TRBV5-1 to TRBJ2-5; 9 bases agree with TRBD1. Trimming at V came to 1 base and at J to 4 bases, leaving 8 bases not matched to a gene. The CDR3 covers 16 residues. The V gene's germline CDR1 is SGHRS and CDR2 YFSETQ.

This clone appeared a few times. The V gene is TRBV7-9, the J gene TRBJ2-3; D ambiguous. The CDR3 has 14 residues. The germline V gene has CDR1 SEHNR and CDR2 FQNEAQ (reference sequence). The germline V and J ends were trimmed by 2 bases and 4 bases, with 10 bases remaining between them. The CDR3 DNA sequence: TGTGCCAGCAGCTTAAAGTCCCGGGCAGATACGCAGTATTTT. It yields the protein CASSLKSRADTQYF.

J is TRBJ2-7 and V is TRBV11-2, with TRBD2 identical over 7 bases. The CDR3 extends over 13 amino acids. V trimming: 3 bases; J trimming: 4 bases; junction bases outside the gene matches: 3. CDR1 and CDR2 (germline): SGHAT, FQNNGV. CDR3 sequence: CASSFYSGYEQYF. CDR3 nucleotide sequence: TGTGCCAGCAGCTTCTATAGCGGGTACGAGCAGTACTTC.